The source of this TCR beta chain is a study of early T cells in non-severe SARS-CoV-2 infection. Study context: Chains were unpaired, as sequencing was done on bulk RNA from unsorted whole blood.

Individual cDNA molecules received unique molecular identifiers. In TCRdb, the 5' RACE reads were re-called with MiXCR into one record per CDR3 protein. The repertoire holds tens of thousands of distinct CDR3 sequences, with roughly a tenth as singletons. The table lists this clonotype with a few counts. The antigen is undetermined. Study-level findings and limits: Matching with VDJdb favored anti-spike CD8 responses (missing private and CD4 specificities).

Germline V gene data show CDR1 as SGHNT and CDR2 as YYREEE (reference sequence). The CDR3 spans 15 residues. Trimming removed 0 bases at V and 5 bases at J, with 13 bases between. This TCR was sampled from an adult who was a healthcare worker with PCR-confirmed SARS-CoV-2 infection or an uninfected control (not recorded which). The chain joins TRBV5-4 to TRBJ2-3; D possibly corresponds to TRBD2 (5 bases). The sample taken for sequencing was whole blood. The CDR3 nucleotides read TGTGCCAGCAGCTTGGCCGGGGAAACGAGAGATACGCAGTATTTT. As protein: CASSLAGETRDTQYF. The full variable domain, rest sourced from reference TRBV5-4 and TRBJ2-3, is ETGVTQSPTHLIKTRGQQVTLRCSSQSGHNTVSWYQQALGQGPQFIFQYYREEENGRGNFPPRFSGLQFPNYSSELNVNALELDDSALYLCASSLAGETRDTQYFGPGTRLTVL.